The 18 T cell receptor beta chains listed next were all sequenced from one sample in a study of identical twins. TCRdb re-called the 5' RACE reads with MiXCR, one entry per CDR3 protein. This table has about 280,000 distinct CDR3 sequences, about 8.9% appearing once. The sample was also reused in another study, on yellow fever vaccine responses in identical twins.

What was sequenced was memory (CD45RO+) T cells sorted from blood. The receptors were gathered from a woman aged 18-35 years in good health.

The rearrangement uses TRBV7-9 and TRBJ1-2; the match to TRBD1 covers 7 bases. V lost 5 bases to trimming and J lost 10 bases; unmatched junction nucleotides: 7. Germline values: CDR1 SEHNR, CDR2 FQNEAQ (reference sequence). This CDR3 has 12 amino acids. The CDR3 sequence is CASSPRQGAYTF. DNA for the CDR3: TGTGCCAGCAGCCCCAGACAGGGTGCCTACACCTTC.

The J gene is TRBJ2-1, the V gene TRBV6-1, with D possibly being TRBD1 (5 bases). Germline CDR1 and CDR2: MNHNS and SASEGT. The CDR3 has 15 residues. The V end lost 1 base, the J end lost 1 base, and 8 bases lay between the germline ends. Here the CDR3 DNA reads TGTGCCAGCAGTGAAGAAGGGGTATCCTACAATGAGCAGTTCTTC. Translation: CASSEEGVSYNEQFF.

This clonotype was seen repeatedly, ten times or more. J is TRBJ2-3 and V is TRBV10-3; D gene uncertain. Germline V gene lookup returns CDR1 ENHRY and CDR2 SYGVKD. Trimming stripped 0 bases from V and 0 bases from J, with 10 bases between. The CDR3 sequence is 16 residues long. Here the CDR3 DNA reads TGTGCCATCAGTGAGTCGCTGGGTCCTAGCACAGATACGCAGTATTTT. It is translated as CAISESLGPSTDTQYF.

A few counts support this clonotype. V and J are TRBV24-1 and TRBJ2-3; D gene uncertain. Deletions cut 3 bases from V and 2 bases from J, with 8 bases between. The germline gives CDR1 KGHDR, CDR2 SFDVKD. This CDR3 contains 14 residues. DNA for the CDR3: TGTGCCACCAGTGATCCGCCCCCCACAGATACGCAGTATTTT. Amino acid sequence: CATSDPPPTDTQYF.

This clonotype was observed a few times. This rearrangement joins TRBV20-1 to TRBJ1-2; D is perhaps TRBD1 (5 bases). There are 14 residues in the CDR3. Looked up from germline, CDR1 is DFQATT and CDR2 is SNEGSKA (reference sequence). The CDR3 protein is CSDKDIPTRGGYTF. The CDR3 DNA reads as TGCAGCGATAAGGACATCCCAACCCGGGGTGGCTACACCTTC.

The rearrangement uses TRBV6-1 and TRBJ2-1, with TRBD2 matching over 9 bases. The CDR3 length is 16 residues. V lost 4 bases to trimming and J lost 8 bases; unmatched junction nucleotides: 12. Germline lookup yields CDR1 MNHNS and CDR2 SASEGT. In nucleotides, the CDR3 is TGTGCCAGCAGTGGTTCGCTCGCGGGAGGGCAGGATGAGCAGTTCTTC. This gives the protein CASSGSLAGGQDEQFF.

This clonotype has only a few counts. The chain combines TRBV28 with TRBJ2-7; 9 bases fit TRBD1. This CDR3 has 14 residues. CDR1 and CDR2 from the germline V gene are MDHEN and SYDVKM. Losses at the gene ends were 6 bases for V and 2 bases for J; bases not matched to a gene: 5. CDR3 sequence: CASRIRDRAYEQYF. The CDR3 DNA follows: TGTGCCAGCAGGATCCGGGACAGGGCCTACGAGCAGTACTTC.

V is TRBV5-1 and J is TRBJ1-2; perhaps TRBD1 as D (5 bases). V lost 0 bases and J 7 bases, leaving 13 bases between the germline ends. CDR1 is SGHRS, CDR2 YFSETQ, per germline. The CDR3 length is 14 residues. Written as DNA, the CDR3 is TGCGCCAGCAGCTTGGAGGAGGGGTTTGGTGGCTACACCTTC. Its translation: CASSLEEGFGGYTF.

This clonotype showed up many times. The chain combines TRBV28 with TRBJ1-2; no clear D gene. The CDR3 runs 13 residues. Germline V gene data show CDR1 as MDHEN and CDR2 as SYDVKM. The ends were cut back, 5 bases at V and 3 bases at J, with 10 bases in the middle. CDR3 DNA: TGTGCCAGCAGTCAACAGCAAGACTATGGCTACACCTTC. It translates to CASSQQQDYGYTF.

The V gene is TRBV5-1, the J gene TRBJ2-7; possible D gene TRBD1, 6 bases. Looked up from germline, CDR1 is SGHRS and CDR2 is YFSETQ. CDR3 length equals 15 residues. The V end was cut by 4 bases, the J end by 0 bases, with 14 bases between. The CDR3 coding sequence is TGCGCCAGCAGCGTACAGGGTTCTAGCTCCTACGAGCAGTACTTC. It is translated as CASSVQGSSSYEQYF. The full variable domain, rest sourced from reference TRBV5-1 and TRBJ2-7, is KAGVTQTPRYLIKTRGQQVTLSCSPISGHRSVSWYQQTPGQGLQFLFEYFSETQRNKGNFPGRFSGRQFSNSRSEMNVSTLELGDSALYLCASSVQGSSSYEQYFGPGTRLTVT.

The chain recombines TRBV28 with TRBJ2-1, with 9 bases identical to TRBD2. In germline, CDR1 is MDHEN, CDR2 SYDVKM. Trimming at V came to 7 bases and at J to 0 bases, leaving 10 bases not matched to a gene. The CDR3 runs to 17 residues. The CDR3 loop reads CASTPLLAGSSYNEQFF. CDR3 in DNA: TGTGCCAGCACCCCCCTCCTAGCGGGGAGCTCCTACAATGAGCAGTTCTTC.

The chain employs TRBV6-1 and TRBJ2-1; 7 bases are shared with TRBD1. The CDR3 extends over 13 amino acids. The trim removed 8 bases at V and 3 bases at J, leaving 4 bases unmatched. Per germline, CDR1 MNHNS and CDR2 SASEGT. Here the CDR3 reads CASGGQFYNEQFF. CDR3 nucleotide sequence: TGTGCCAGCGGGGGACAGTTCTACAATGAGCAGTTCTTC.

This clonotype appeared a few times. This chain connects TRBV3-1 to TRBJ2-1; D unclear. Trimming stripped 4 bases from V and 6 bases from J, with 10 bases between. The CDR3 sequence is 13 residues long. Germline loops: CDR1 LGHDT, CDR2 YNNKEL (reference sequence). The CDR3 DNA reads TGTGCCAGCAGCCCGGCGTTCTTCAATGAGCAGTTCTTC. This sequence encodes CASSPAFFNEQFF.

This clonotype was observed a few times. This chain joins TRBV6-5 and TRBJ2-1, with unresolved D. Germline V gene sequence: CDR1 MNHEY, CDR2 SVGAGI. The CDR3 length is 15 residues. Trimming took 0 bases from V and 10 from J, leaving 16 bases between them. CDR3 DNA sequence: TGTGCCAGCAGTTACTCGATCCTCAGCGTAGAAGAGCAGTTCTTC. Translation gives CASSYSILSVEEQFF.

This clonotype occurred many times. V gene TRBV12-3 or TRBV12-4 combines with J gene TRBJ2-5; D might be TRBD2 (6 bases). The CDR3 is 15 residues long. The V gene lost 7 bases and the J gene lost 1 base, with 16 bases spanning the gap. The CDR3 region is CASTYFGGTQETQYF. The CDR3 DNA follows: TGTGCCAGCACCTACTTCGGAGGGACCCAAGAGACCCAGTACTTC.

This clonotype was observed a few times. The chain carries TRBV5-5 and TRBJ2-7; tentative D call: TRBD2 (8 bases). The CDR3 spans 16 residues. The V and J ends lost 3 bases and 3 bases respectively, with 19 bases between them. From germline, CDR1 is SGHKS and CDR2 YYEKEE (reference sequence). CDR3 in amino acids: CASSSGGGPRVYEQYF. CDR3 DNA: TGTGCCAGCAGCTCGGGAGGGGGCCCCAGGGTCTACGAGCAGTACTTC.

This clonotype was found many times. The CDR3 loop is CSAWYNEQFF. The DNA for the CDR3 is TGCAGTGCTTGGTACAATGAGCAGTTCTTC. V and J are TRBV20-1 and TRBJ2-1; the D is unclear. V dropped 5 bases and J dropped 4 bases, with 3 bases sitting between them. Germline V gene lookup returns CDR1 DFQATT and CDR2 SNEGSKA (reference sequence). The CDR3 length is 10 residues.

The gene calls are TRBV5-1 and TRBJ2-7, with a weak D call TRBD2 (6 bases). CDR1 and CDR2 (germline): SGHRS, YFSETQ. The length of the CDR3 is 13 residues. The germline V and J ends were trimmed by 4 bases and 4 bases, with 12 bases remaining between them. In DNA form, the CDR3 reads TGCGCCAGCAGCGTGGGACTTCAGTACGAGCAGTACTTC. This translates into CASSVGLQYEQYF.